A selection of T cell receptor beta chains follows, all from one sample in a study of CD8 T cells in Susac syndrome. TCRdb reprocessed the immunoSEQ multiplex PCR reads via MiXCR and lists one record per CDR3 protein. Of fewer than 150,000 distinct CDR3 sequences listed, roughly 89% are singletons. The sequencing sample was made of CD8+ T cells from PBMCs. The receptors originated from a human donor with multiple sclerosis. Both conserved end residues are part of each CDR3. The size entry is marked missing in some rows and otherwise reads once, few, many or a size class.

CSARDPPPLLPGHFYGYTF | NA | TRBJ1-2 | TRBV20-1
CASSIVGNQPQHF | once | TRBJ1-5 | TRBV19
CASSQPGLAGAENEQFF | NA | TRBJ2-1 | TRBV4-1
CSAQKSGELFF | NA | TRBJ2-2 | TRBV20-1
CASSSSVGGYTF | NA | TRBJ1-2 | TRBV5-6
CASSGPFNQPQHF | NA | TRBJ1-5 | TRBV19
CASSLGQGFREKLFF | NA | TRBJ1-4 | TRBV5-8
CASSERDTDYEQYF | NA | TRBJ2-7 | TRBV10-2
CASFNRVMNTEAFF | NA | TRBJ1-1 | TRBV19
CASSMGQSNTEAFF | few | TRBJ1-1 | TRBV19
CASSIDAAGTAAYTF | NA | TRBJ1-2 | TRBV19
CSARDTRTAGYEQYF | NA | TRBJ2-7 | TRBV20-1
CSARERTGNNQPQHF | NA | TRBJ1-5 | TRBV20-1
CASSEWDSNQPQHF | NA | TRBJ1-5 | TRBV2
CASSPTYQGEAFF | once | TRBJ1-1 | TRBV7-2
CASSATQDTQYF | NA | TRBJ2-3 | TRBV19
CAWREGLDGELFF | NA | TRBJ2-2 | TRBV30
CASSQDTSSGNTIYF | NA | TRBJ1-3 | TRBV3-1
CAISGGGRVQETQYF | once | TRBJ2-5 | TRBV10-3
CASSPTGITDTQYF | NA | TRBJ2-3 | TRBV19
CASSQDGKTGELFF | NA | TRBJ2-2 | TRBV14
CASSYRGGANYGYTF | NA | TRBJ1-2 | TRBV6-5
CASSLSIEDTEAFF | NA | TRBJ1-1 | TRBV27
CASSEAGRNQPQHF | NA | TRBJ1-5 | TRBV25-1
CAAKLALQETQYF | NA | TRBJ2-5 | TRBV30
CASSLAAAMNTEAFF | NA | TRBJ1-1 | TRBV7-9
CASSFLGGPVNEQFF | NA | TRBJ2-1 | TRBV5-4
CATSEKLGDGGNTIYF | NA | TRBJ1-3 | TRBV24-1
CAWSAGIGTQPQHF | NA | TRBJ1-5 | TRBV30
CASSVSRGITEAFF | NA | TRBJ1-1 | TRBV2
CATRSANYGYTF | NA | TRBJ1-2 | TRBV27
CASSRRNEQFF | NA | TRBJ2-1 | TRBV12-3/TRBV12-4
CASSWGWGLGEQFF | NA | TRBJ2-1 | TRBV13
CACMGLALGGEQYF | NA | TRBJ2-7 | TRBV2
CASSQVKGETQYF | NA | TRBJ2-5 | TRBV4-1
CASSWTGGTEAFF | few | TRBJ1-1 | TRBV12-3/TRBV12-4
CASSYSADQPQHF | NA | TRBJ1-5 | TRBV6-5
CASSLDQGMNTEAFF | NA | TRBJ1-1 | TRBV5-1
CASSSLQGWEETQYF | NA | TRBJ2-5 | TRBV7-9
CASSLGLEAGQPQHF | NA | TRBJ1-5 | TRBV7-9
CASSTLAGAGKDTQYF | NA | TRBJ2-3 | TRBV5-1
CASSSLTSADTQYF | NA | TRBJ2-3 | TRBV4-3
CASSYGEDYGYTF | NA | TRBJ1-2 | TRBV6-6
CASSLNVGDYGYTF | NA | TRBJ1-2 | TRBV5-4
CASSYSAGYYEQYF | NA | TRBJ2-7 | TRBV6-2/TRBV6-3
CASSESGGTGNTIYF | NA | TRBJ1-3 | TRBV27
CASSIPTPGPANEQYF | NA | TRBJ2-7 | TRBV19
CASSVGQTNQPQHF | NA | TRBJ1-5 | TRBV9
CSVEGAVSTDTQYF | NA | TRBJ2-3 | TRBV29-1
CASSITGGRQEAFF | NA | TRBJ1-1 | TRBV5-1
CASSQVTIGLGTDTQYF | NA | TRBJ2-3 | TRBV3-1
CASAGVGLNEETQYF | NA | TRBJ2-5 | TRBV27
CSVGPQGGEKLFF | NA | TRBJ1-4 | TRBV29-1
CASSQDESGSFFEQFF | NA | TRBJ2-1 | TRBV4-2